This entry lists 3 T cell receptor beta chains sequenced from one sample in a study of cytomegalovirus exposure and HLA in healthy donors. This table comes from immunoSEQ multiplex PCR, and its TCRdb copy is limited to in-frame clones, with some not included. The data hold some 120,000 clones, with over 75% observed a single time. Material: PBMCs. These receptor sequences come from a woman in her thirties in good health and CMV-seronegative.

This clone was seen only once. The V call is TRBV19, the J call TRBJ1-6; possible D gene TRBD1, 6 bases. The V end lost 3 bases, the J end lost 2 bases, and 11 bases lay between the germline ends. Germline V gene data show CDR1 as LNHDA and CDR2 as SQIVND (reference sequence). CDR3 length equals 16 residues. The CDR3 nucleotides are TGTGCCAGTAGTATTGTCCGACAGGCCTATAATTCACCCCTCCACTTT. Protein: CASSIVRQAYNSPLHF.

This clone appeared once. This chain joins TRBV5-1 and TRBJ2-2, with 8 bases matching TRBD1. This CDR3 region has 15 residues. CDR1 and CDR2 from the germline V gene are SGHRS and YFSETQ. The V gene end was trimmed by 1 base and the J gene end by 2 bases; junction bases not matched to a gene: 1. CDR3 sequence reads: CASSLQGANTGELFF. CDR3 in DNA: TGCGCCAGCAGCTTGCAGGGGGCAAACACCGGGGAGCTGTTTTTT.

This chain uses TRBV7-9 with TRBJ1-1; a possible D gene is TRBD1 (5 bases). V lost 3 bases, J lost 4 bases, and 12 bases lay in between. There are 14 residues in the CDR3. CDR1 is SEHNR, CDR2 FQNEAQ, per germline (reference sequence). This CDR3 reads CASSFPLQGTEAFF. In DNA form, the CDR3 reads TGTGCCAGCAGCTTTCCCCTTCAGGGCACTGAAGCTTTCTTT.